One and the same sample provided the 9 T cell receptor beta chains below, sequenced in a study of cytomegalovirus exposure and HLA in healthy donors. The PCR employed 60 Vbeta primers together with 13 Jbeta primers. Profiled with immunoSEQ multiplex PCR; TCRdb holds only in-frame clones, not every one. The sample carries about 200,000 clones, 85% to 90% recorded once. Sequenced input: PBMCs. Every receptor here comes from a woman aged 18-35 years in good health and CMV-seronegative.

The rearrangement links TRBV5-1 to TRBJ1-6; D is possibly TRBD1 (6 bases). The CDR3 length is 16 residues. Trimming took off 0 bases at V and 7 bases at J, with 14 bases between the two ends. CDR1 is SGHRS and CDR2 is YFSETQ in the germline V gene. DNA for the CDR3: TGCGCCAGCAGCTTGGTCGGGGGGCGCACGAATTCACCCCTCCACTTT. Protein product: CASSLVGGRTNSPLHF.

To note about this clone: The same CDR3 is also encoded by other DNA sequences in this sample. The CDR3 here is CASSPFGSGEQYF. The CDR3 DNA reads TGTGCCAGCAGCCCGTTCGGTTCGGGCGAGCAGTACTTC. V usage is TRBV5-8 and J usage is TRBJ2-7; D remains unclear. This CDR3 is built from 13 residues. The V end lost 4 bases, the J end lost 6 bases, and 14 bases lay between the germline ends. Looked up from germline, CDR1 is SGHTS and CDR2 is YDEGEE.

The chain carries TRBV2 and TRBJ2-1; the match to TRBD2 covers 11 bases. The V and J ends lost 9 bases and 5 bases, in that order; junction bases with no gene match: 6. Germline values: CDR1 SNHLY, CDR2 FYNNEI. This CDR3 is built from 14 residues. The CDR3 coding sequence is TGTGCCAGGTACGGGACTAGCGGAAACAATGAGCAGTTCTTC. This sequence encodes CARYGTSGNNEQFF.

The gene calls are TRBV28 and TRBJ2-6; a weak D match, TRBD1 (6 bases). The germline CDR1 and CDR2 sequences are MDHEN and SYDVKM. V dropped 5 bases and J dropped 0 bases, with 20 bases sitting between them. The CDR3 runs 19 residues. The CDR3 spells CASSSIWGLRHSGANVLTF. The CDR3 DNA sequence: TGTGCCAGCAGTAGCATCTGGGGGCTCCGACACTCTGGGGCCAACGTCCTGACTTTC. Complete variable domain (other parts from reference TRBV28 and TRBJ2-6): DVKVTQSSRYLVKRTGEKVFLECVQDMDHENMFWYRQDPGLGLRLIYFSYDVKMKEKGDIPEGYSVSREKKERFSLILESASTNQTSMYLCASSSIWGLRHSGANVLTFGAGSRLTVL.

This chain links TRBV7-3 with TRBJ1-1, with unresolved D. V was trimmed by 6 bases and J by 1 base, leaving 12 bases between them. The CDR3 runs 14 residues. Germline loops: CDR1 SGHTA, CDR2 FQGTGA. CDR3 in DNA: TGTGCCAGCAGTTTCGGGAGGTCGAACACTGAAGCTTTCTTT. The encoded protein is CASSFGRSNTEAFF.

As regards this clone: The DNA is omitted, as the CDR3 cannot be located on it reliably, and the CDR3 follows TCRdb's listing. The CDR3 sequence: CASSFGPGQGYTF. V gene TRBV5-5 combines with J gene TRBJ1-2; the DNA was not used to check the table's D call, TRBD1. The CDR3 adds up to 13 amino acids, both ends counted. Germline V CDR1 and CDR2: SGHKS, YYEKEE (reference sequence).

The CDR3: CASSLYGTATPRIGNTIYF. CDR3 coding DNA: TGTGCCAGCAGTTTATATGGGACAGCAACGCCTAGGATCGGAAACACCATATATTTT. The V and J genes are TRBV27 and TRBJ1-3; 7 bases line up with TRBD1. This CDR3 spans 19 amino acids. Trimming took 1 base from V and 4 from J; bases not matched to a gene: 16. From germline, CDR1 is MNHEY and CDR2 SMNVEV (reference sequence).

This chain joins TRBV7-2 and TRBJ2-1, with 9 bases fitting TRBD1. The CDR3 loop spans 14 amino acids. Germline V gene sequence: CDR1 SGHTA, CDR2 FQGNSA. Trimming at V came to 6 bases and at J to 5 bases, leaving 5 bases not matched to a gene. The chain's CDR3 is CASRRGTGNNEQFF. The CDR3 DNA is TGTGCCAGCAGGAGGGGGACAGGGAACAATGAGCAGTTCTTC.

V and J are TRBV27 and TRBJ2-7, with TRBD2 matching over 7 bases. The CDR3 consists of 14 residues. Germline V gives CDR1 MNHEY, CDR2 SMNVEV (reference sequence). With 4 bases clipped from V and 2 bases from J, the junction kept 5 bases outside the gene matches. Written as DNA, the CDR3 is TGTGCCAGCAGTTCCCGGGGAGGGCCCTACGAGCAGTACTTC. Translating gives CASSSRGGPYEQYF.